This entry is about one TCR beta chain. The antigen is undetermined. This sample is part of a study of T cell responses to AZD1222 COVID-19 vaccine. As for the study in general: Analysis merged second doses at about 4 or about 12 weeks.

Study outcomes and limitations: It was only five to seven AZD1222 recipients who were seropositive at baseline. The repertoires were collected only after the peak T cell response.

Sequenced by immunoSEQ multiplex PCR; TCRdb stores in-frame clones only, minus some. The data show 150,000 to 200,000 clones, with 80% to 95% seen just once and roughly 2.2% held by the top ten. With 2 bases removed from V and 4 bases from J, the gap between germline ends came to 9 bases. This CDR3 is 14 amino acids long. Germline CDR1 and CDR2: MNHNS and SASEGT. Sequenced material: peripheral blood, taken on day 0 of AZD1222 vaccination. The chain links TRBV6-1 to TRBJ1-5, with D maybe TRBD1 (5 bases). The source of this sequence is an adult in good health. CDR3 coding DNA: TGTGCCAGCAGTGAAACAGGTCGGAATCAGCCCCAGCATTTT. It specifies CASSETGRNQPQHF.